This entry describes one T cell receptor beta chain. This clonotype turned up a few times. Its antigen remains unidentified. The sample holds no much larger clone one base away, and base qualities are not on file. Instrument used: Illumina HiSeq 2500. TCR beta libraries were prepared by quantitative 5'-RACE with molecular barcodes. The study's processing was this. To identify disease-linked TCR variants, a new computational method was used, one built on a probabilistic model of VDJ rearrangement. In-frame beta chains were kept once TCRdb had trimmed the public reads at Q25 with fastp and called clones with MiXCR. Each CDR3 protein gets just one entry, which takes the most common genes and DNA from the rows behind it. TCRdb's processing, not the study's, gives the V and J calls here. The sample yields 220,000 or so distinct CDR3 sequences; 10% to 13% were counted once. Clones ranked in the top ten supply approximately 20% of the sample.

This record belongs to a study of CD8 T cells in ankylosing spondylitis (dated by TCRdb to about 2017). Describing the broader study: T cell receptor beta repertoires were profiled in healthy donors and ankylosing spondylitis patients so that disease-linked TCR variants could be found. In total, the full study cohort was made up of some 110 healthy donors and about two dozen ankylosing spondylitis patients. Peripheral blood was sampled, and synovial fluid was additionally collected from ankylosing spondylitis patients. Here is what the overall study found, with its caveats: Some TCR beta motif variants had previously been reported in synovial fluid and blood of reactive arthritis patients, which suggested common disease-initiation mechanisms. In peripheral blood, the disease-linked clones were found at relatively low frequencies and had a CD8+ phenotype. Blood from ankylosing spondylitis patients appeared to be characterized by a TCR beta motif composed of 7 to 9 highly homologous amino acid variants. According to the report, matched synovial fluid samples from ankylosing spondylitis patients were significantly enriched for the disease-linked clones.

V is trimmed back by 1 base and J by 3 bases, and the junction contains 10 bases that no gene match accounts for. The CDR3 goes from the cysteine to the phenylalanine over 18 residues. CDR3 DNA is the only sequence kept; it has 54 bases, read in frame from the first base. CDR1 and CDR2, looked up from the germline V gene (reference sequence), are LGHDT and YNNKEL. The chain links TRBV3-1 with TRBJ2-5; 11 bases in the middle match TRBD2. The specimen sequenced was blood, either unsorted or a sorted T cell fraction (not recorded which). The origin of this receptor is a male donor with ankylosing spondylitis or in good health (not recorded which). CDR3 region: CASSQGSGLAGWEETQYF. The nucleotide sequence reads TGTGCCAGCAGCCAAGGTTCCGGACTAGCGGGTTGGGAAGAGACCCAGTACTTC.